Here is one TCR beta chain with its context. The CDR3 length is 13 residues. Trimming took 8 bases from V and 4 from J; bases not matched to a gene: 2. CDR1 and CDR2 (germline): ENHRY, SYGVKD. These data are taken from a study of cytomegalovirus exposure and HLA in healthy donors. The PCR had 60 Vbeta and 13 Jbeta primers. TCRdb's table, derived via immunoSEQ multiplex PCR, lists solely in-frame clones and lacks some. The sample spans 100,000 to 150,000 clones; the ten largest clones claim roughly 1%. The rearrangement uses TRBV10-3 and TRBJ1-2; 12 bases line up with TRBD1. The material sequenced was PBMCs. The TCR originated in a man between 18 and 29 years old in good health and CMV-seronegative. The CDR3 region is CAIGTGGSYGYTF. In DNA form, the CDR3 reads TGTGCCATCGGGACAGGGGGCAGCTATGGCTACACCTTC.